The entry that follows covers one T cell receptor beta chain sequence. Alongside a J-beta primer mix, a sample-barcoded 5' primer served in a second PCR lasting about 7 to 11 cycles. Each CDR3 protein is one row after TCRdb ran MiXCR on the 5' RACE reads. There are around 870,000 distinct CDR3 sequences in the sample; around 28% occur only once, and 15% to 20% lies in the top ten. These data are taken from a study of blood T cells in healthy people across ages. CDR3 length: 15 amino acids. The V gene's germline CDR1 is LGHNA and CDR2 YSLEER. V was pared by 0 bases and J by 0 bases, with 7 bases between.

This chain uses TRBV4-3 with TRBJ2-3; D is uncertain. The sequence was obtained from an elderly woman in good health. Material: blood. DNA of the CDR3: TGCGCCAGCAGCCAAGATCCGGCTAGCACAGATACGCAGTATTTT. Amino acid sequence: CASSQDPASTDTQYF.